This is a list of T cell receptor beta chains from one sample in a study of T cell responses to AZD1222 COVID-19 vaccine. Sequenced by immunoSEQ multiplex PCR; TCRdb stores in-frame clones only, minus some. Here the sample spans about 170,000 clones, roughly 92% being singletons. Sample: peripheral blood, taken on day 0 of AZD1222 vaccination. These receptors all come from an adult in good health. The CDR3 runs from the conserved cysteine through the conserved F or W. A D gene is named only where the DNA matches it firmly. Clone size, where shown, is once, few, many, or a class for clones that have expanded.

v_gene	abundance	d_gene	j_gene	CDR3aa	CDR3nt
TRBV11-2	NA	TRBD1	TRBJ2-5	CASSDRVGETQYF	TGTGCCAGCAGCGACAGGGTCGGGGAGACCCAGTACTTC
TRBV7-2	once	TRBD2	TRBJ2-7	CASSSTREGYEQYF	TGTGCCAGCAGTTCTACCAGGGAGGGTTACGAGCAGTACTTC
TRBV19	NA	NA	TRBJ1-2	CASSSLQGAYYGYTF	TGTGCCAGTAGTTCCCTGCAGGGTGCTTACTATGGCTACACCTTC
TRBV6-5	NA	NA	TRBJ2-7	CASSLRPGPPYEQYF	TGTGCCAGCAGTCTTAGACCAGGTCCTCCCTACGAGCAGTACTTC
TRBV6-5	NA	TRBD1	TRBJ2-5	CASRKDRDLRETQYF	TGTGCCAGCAGAAAAGACAGGGACCTCCGGGAGACCCAGTACTTC
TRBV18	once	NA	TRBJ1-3	CASSPGGSGNTIYF	TGTGCCAGCTCACCAGGGGGCTCTGGAAACACCATATATTTT
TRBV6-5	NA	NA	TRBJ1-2	CASKFSAGGYTF	TGTGCCAGCAAATTTTCCGCCGGCGGCTACACCTTC
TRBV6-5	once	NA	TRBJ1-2	CASRQATRGYGYTF	TGTGCCAGCAGACAGGCCACGCGGGGATATGGCTACACCTTC
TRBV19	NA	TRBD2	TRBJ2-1	CASSVGTSGNNEQFF	TGTGCCAGTAGTGTAGGGACTAGCGGGAATAATGAGCAGTTCTTC
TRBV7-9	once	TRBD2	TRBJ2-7	CASSPPGGSYEQYF	TGTGCCAGCAGCCCCCCGGGGGGTTCCTACGAGCAGTACTTC
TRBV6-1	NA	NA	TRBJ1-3	CASSEHRRGFSGNTIYF	TGTGCCAGCAGTGAACATCGTAGAGGGTTTTCTGGAAACACCATATATTTT
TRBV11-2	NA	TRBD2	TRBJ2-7	CASSLEASGSYEQYF	TGTGCCAGCAGCTTAGAGGCTAGCGGCTCCTACGAGCAGTACTTC
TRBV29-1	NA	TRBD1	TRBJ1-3	CSATGDGNTIYF	TGCAGCGCGACAGGGGACGGAAACACCATATATTTT
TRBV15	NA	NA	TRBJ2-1	CATSSAGGSYNEQFF	TGTGCCACCAGCTCCGCTGGGGGGTCCTACAATGAGCAGTTCTTC
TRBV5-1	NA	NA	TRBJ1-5	CASREYSNQPQHF	TGCGCCAGCAGGGAGTATAGCAATCAGCCCCAGCATTTT
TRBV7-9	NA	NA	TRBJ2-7	CASSSDGGEQYF	TGTGCCAGCAGCTCCGATGGAGGGGAGCAGTACTTC
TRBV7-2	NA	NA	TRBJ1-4	CASSLSNLRGEKLFF	TGTGCCAGCAGCTTATCTAACCTACGAGGGGAAAAACTGTTTTTT